The source of this TCR beta chain is a study of cytotoxic CD8 clonotypes in ibrutinib-treated CLL. Study background: Of the patients, 11 were relapsed/refractory, around 16 treatment-naive and 17 to 18 IGHV unmutated. Study conclusions and caveats: Private clonotypes, not public ones, expanded at ibrutinib response.

Germline CDR1 reads SGDLS; CDR2 reads YYNGEE. V gave up 0 bases and J gave up 14 bases; unmatched junction bases: 8. The CDR3 loop spans 13 amino acids. Some clones are missing from TCRdb's copy, which holds only in-frame ones; the method was immunoSEQ multiplex PCR. The sample gives approximately 24,000 clones, nearly 70% of which show up once; approximately 50% is in the top ten. Cryopreserved PBMCs were the source of 1.5 to 2.5 micrograms of genomic DNA, which went to TCR beta libraries. A note on this clone: Its antigen is as yet unknown.

This chain links TRBV9 with TRBJ2-3; 8 nucleotides agree with TRBD2. The starting material was PBMCs, obtained at disease progression, from a patient treated with ibrutinib. This clonotype was sampled from a human donor with chronic lymphocytic leukemia. Here the CDR3 DNA reads TGTGCCAGCAGCGTAGTAGACGGGGGGGCGGCGTATTTT. Amino acids: CASSVVDGGAAYF.